This T cell receptor beta chain was profiled in a study of T cells after yellow fever vaccination (dated by TCRdb to the late 2010s). At the level of the whole study: The SMART-Seq v4 Ultra Low Input RNA kit was used to prepare libraries from fractions with low cell numbers. To follow T-cell clones before and after primary and booster YFV17D yellow fever vaccination, bulk TCR alpha and beta repertoires were sequenced over time. The cohort comprised two healthy male donors, one aged 18 to 29 and one aged 30 to 40 years. Blood was drawn at multiple timepoints before and after primary and secondary immunization, with bulk PBMC replicates and cell subsets isolated. What the work shows at the level of the full study, not this receptor alone: Only a couple of donors were included in the study, so the extent to which the findings can be generalized is limited. A small share of clonotypes was detected in both CD4 and CD8 compartments, with the overlap likely arising from convergent recombination. Computational filtering was required because FACS-sorted repertoires could contain abundant contaminating clonotypes from the bulk population. Most clones expanded after primary vaccination were re-detected after the booster (96% of CD4 and around 88% of CD8), suggesting broad memory maintenance. Compared with the primary T-cell response, the secondary T-cell response was weaker but faster, peaking on day 5 rather than day 15.

The treatment or condition label corresponds to: live attenuated yellow fever vaccine strain. Two biological replicates of bulk PBMCs were collected at each blood-draw timepoint. PBMCs were isolated from peripheral blood using a standard Ficoll-Paque protocol. TriZol was used to extract RNA from bulk PBMCs, CD4 and CD8 fractions, and dextramer-positive and dextramer-negative fractions. TCR cDNA was synthesized by 5'RACE template switching, through which a universal primer site and unique molecular identifiers were introduced. Priming of cDNA synthesis was performed from both the TCR alpha and TCR beta constant segments. Library amplification involved two PCR steps, and the second step added sample barcodes and sequencing adapters. Sequencing of the libraries was done on either Illumina HiSeq 2500 (2x100 bp) or NovaSeq (2x150 bp). The source study handled its data this way. MIGEC was used to demultiplex reads and collapse the reads into UMI consensus sequences, and MiXCR was used for V(D)J alignment. Vaccine-responding clonotypes were identified with edgeR using replicate PBMC samples, with FDR below 0.01 and a log2 fold change above 5 up to day 15 being required. CD4 or CD8 identity was assigned to each bulk clonotype according to whether the clonotype was present at higher abundance in the sequenced CD4 repertoire or the sequenced CD8 repertoire. Clones were called with MiXCR by TCRdb after fastp trimmed the public reads at Q25, and only in-frame beta chains were retained. Rows matching on CDR3 protein sequence are summarized as one entry with the most common DNA and genes. These V and J calls originate from TCRdb's pipeline instead of the authors' own analysis. The sample contains about 300,000 distinct CDR3 sequences, around 6.8% of them found a single time. Of the sample, roughly a sixth is held by the ten largest clones.

Sequences SGHRS (CDR1) and YFSETQ (CDR2) are obtained from the germline V gene. V and J are trimmed by 6 bases and 2 bases, and the gene matches miss 3 bases of the junction. Measured from the cysteine to the phenylalanine, the CDR3 is 14 residues long. Only the CDR3 portion is preserved as DNA: 42 bases, with reading frame beginning at the first base. This clonotype was seen a few times. Its antigen specificity is not known. Base qualities are not provided; no much larger clone lies one nucleotide away. This receptor was taken from a man between 18 and 29 years old who received the YFV17D yellow fever vaccine. The V gene is TRBV5-1 and the J gene is TRBJ1-4; 8 nucleotides in the junction match TRBD1. The sequencing used PBMCs, collected approximately 40 days after the first yellow fever vaccination. The base sequence is TGCGCCAGCACCCAGGGGGCGACTAATGAAAAACTGTTTTTT. The translation is CASTQGATNEKLFF.